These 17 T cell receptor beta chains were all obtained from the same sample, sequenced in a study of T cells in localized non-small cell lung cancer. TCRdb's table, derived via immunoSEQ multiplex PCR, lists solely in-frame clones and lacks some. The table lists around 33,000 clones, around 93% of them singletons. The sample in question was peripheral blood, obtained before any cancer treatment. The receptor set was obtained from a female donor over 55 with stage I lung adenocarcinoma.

CDR3 nucleotide sequence: TGCGCCAGCAGCTTGGGGCTAGCGGGGAACTATGGCTACACCTTC. Protein product: CASSLGLAGNYGYTF. The chain joins TRBV5-1 to TRBJ1-2; no firm D call. Trimming left V 0 bases short and J 2 bases short, with 11 bases between. Germline assignment: CDR1 SGHRS and CDR2 YFSETQ. This CDR3 has 15 amino acids.

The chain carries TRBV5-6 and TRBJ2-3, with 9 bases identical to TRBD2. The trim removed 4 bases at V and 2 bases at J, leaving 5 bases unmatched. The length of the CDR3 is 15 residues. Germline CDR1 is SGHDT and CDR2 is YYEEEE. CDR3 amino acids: CASSASGGYTDTQYF. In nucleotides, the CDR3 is TGTGCCAGCAGCGCCAGCGGGGGGTACACAGATACGCAGTATTTT.

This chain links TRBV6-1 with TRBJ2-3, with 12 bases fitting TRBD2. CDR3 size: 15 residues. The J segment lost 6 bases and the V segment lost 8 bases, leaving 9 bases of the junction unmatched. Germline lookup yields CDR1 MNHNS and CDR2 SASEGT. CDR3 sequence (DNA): TGTGCCAGCGCCACGCTAGCGGGGGGGCGGGATACGCAGTATTTT. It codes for CASATLAGGRDTQYF.

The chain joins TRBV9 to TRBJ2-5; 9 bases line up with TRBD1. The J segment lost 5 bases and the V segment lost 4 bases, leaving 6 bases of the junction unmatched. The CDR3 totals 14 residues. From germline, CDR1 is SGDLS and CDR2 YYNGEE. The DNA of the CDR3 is TGTGCCAGCAGCCTAGGGACAGGGAAGGAGACCCAGTACTTC. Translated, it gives CASSLGTGKETQYF.

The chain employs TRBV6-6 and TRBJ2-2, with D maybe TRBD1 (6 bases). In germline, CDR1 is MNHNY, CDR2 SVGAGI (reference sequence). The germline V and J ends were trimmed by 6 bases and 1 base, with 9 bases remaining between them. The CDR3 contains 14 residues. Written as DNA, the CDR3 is TGTGCCAGCAGCCCGGGACAGAACACCGGGGAGCTGTTTTTT. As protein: CASSPGQNTGELFF.

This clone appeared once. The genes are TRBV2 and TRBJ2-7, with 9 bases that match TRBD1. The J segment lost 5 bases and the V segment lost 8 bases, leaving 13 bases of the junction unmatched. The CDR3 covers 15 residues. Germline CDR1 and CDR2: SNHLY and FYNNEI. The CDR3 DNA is TGTGCCAGCGGTCCCCCCGGGACAGGGATACACGAGCAGTACTTC. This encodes CASGPPGTGIHEQYF.

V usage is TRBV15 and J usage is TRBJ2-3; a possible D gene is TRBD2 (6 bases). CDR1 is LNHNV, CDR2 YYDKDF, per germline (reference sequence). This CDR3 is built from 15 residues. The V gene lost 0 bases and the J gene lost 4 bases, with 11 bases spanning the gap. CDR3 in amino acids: CATSRDIGGADTQYF. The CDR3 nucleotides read TGTGCCACCAGCAGAGATATTGGAGGGGCAGATACGCAGTATTTT.

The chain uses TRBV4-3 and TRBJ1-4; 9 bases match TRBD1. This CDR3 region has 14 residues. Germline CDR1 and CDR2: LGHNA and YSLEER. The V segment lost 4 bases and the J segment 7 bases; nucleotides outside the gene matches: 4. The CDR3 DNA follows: TGCGCCAGCAGCCCGGGACAGGGCTTTGAAAAACTGTTTTTT. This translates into CASSPGQGFEKLFF.

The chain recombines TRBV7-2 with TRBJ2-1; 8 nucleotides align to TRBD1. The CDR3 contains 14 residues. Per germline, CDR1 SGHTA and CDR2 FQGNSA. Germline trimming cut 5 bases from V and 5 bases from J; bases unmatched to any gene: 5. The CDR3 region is CASSPGQANNEQFF. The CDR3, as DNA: TGTGCCAGCAGCCCGGGACAGGCAAACAATGAGCAGTTCTTC.

CDR3 region: CASGIKGVGNTEAFF. The CDR3 nucleotides are TGTGCCAGCGGGATTAAGGGGGTGGGGAACACTGAAGCTTTCTTT. The chain carries TRBV5-4 and TRBJ1-1; tentative D call: TRBD1 (6 bases). CDR1 and CDR2 from the germline V gene are SGHNT and YYREEE (reference sequence). The CDR3 totals 15 residues. Between the trimmed V and J ends, which lost 7 bases and 1 base, there was a span of 17 bases. The complete variable domain, with remaining parts taken from reference TRBV5-4 and TRBJ1-1, reads ETGVTQSPTHLIKTRGQQVTLRCSSQSGHNTVSWYQQALGQGPQFIFQYYREEENGRGNFPPRFSGLQFPNYSSELNVNALELDDSALYLCASGIKGVGNTEAFFGQGTRLTVV.

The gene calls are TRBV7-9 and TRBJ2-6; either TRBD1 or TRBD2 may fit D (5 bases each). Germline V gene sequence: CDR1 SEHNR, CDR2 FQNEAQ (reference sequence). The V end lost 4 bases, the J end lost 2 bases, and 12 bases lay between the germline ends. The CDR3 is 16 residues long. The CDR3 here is CASSSPMGAGANVLTF. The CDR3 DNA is TGTGCCAGCAGCTCTCCAATGGGGGCTGGGGCCAACGTCCTGACTTTC.

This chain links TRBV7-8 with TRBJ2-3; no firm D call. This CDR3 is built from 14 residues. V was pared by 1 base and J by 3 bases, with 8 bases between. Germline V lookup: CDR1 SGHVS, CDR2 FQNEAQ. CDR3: CASSLVADTDTQYF. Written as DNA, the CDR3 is TGTGCCAGCAGCTTAGTGGCGGATACAGATACGCAGTATTTT.

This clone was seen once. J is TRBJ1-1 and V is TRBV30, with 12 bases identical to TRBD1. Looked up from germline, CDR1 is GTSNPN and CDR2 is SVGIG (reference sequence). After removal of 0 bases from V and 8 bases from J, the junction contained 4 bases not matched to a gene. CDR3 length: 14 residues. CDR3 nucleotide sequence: TGTGCCTGGAGTGTACTGGGACAGGGGGCGGAAGCTTTCTTT. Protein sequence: CAWSVLGQGAEAFF. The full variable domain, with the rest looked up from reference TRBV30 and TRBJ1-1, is SQTIHQWPATLVQPVGSPLSLECTVEGTSNPNLYWYRQAAGRGLQLLFYSVGIGQISSEVPQNLSASRPQDRQFILSSKKLLLSDSGFYLCAWSVLGQGAEAFFGQGTRLTVV.

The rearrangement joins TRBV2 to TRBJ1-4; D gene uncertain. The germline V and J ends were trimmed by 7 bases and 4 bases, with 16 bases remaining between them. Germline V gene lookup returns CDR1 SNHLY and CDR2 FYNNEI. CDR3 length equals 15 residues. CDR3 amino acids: CASTQEGNYNEKLFF. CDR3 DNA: TGTGCCAGCACCCAAGAGGGAAATTATAATGAAAAACTGTTTTTT. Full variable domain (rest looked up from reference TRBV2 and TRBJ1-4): EPEVTQTPSHQVTQMGQEVILRCVPISNHLYFYWYRQILGQKVEFLVSFYNNEISEKSEIFDDQFSVERPDGSNFTLKIRSTKLEDSAMYFCASTQEGNYNEKLFFGSGTQLSVL.

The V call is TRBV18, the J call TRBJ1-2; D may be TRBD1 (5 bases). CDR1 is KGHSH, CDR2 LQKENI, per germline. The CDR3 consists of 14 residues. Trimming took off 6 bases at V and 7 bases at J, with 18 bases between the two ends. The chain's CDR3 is CASSKTDRGSGYTF. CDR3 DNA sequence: TGTGCCAGCTCCAAGACCGACAGAGGTTCTGGCTACACCTTC.

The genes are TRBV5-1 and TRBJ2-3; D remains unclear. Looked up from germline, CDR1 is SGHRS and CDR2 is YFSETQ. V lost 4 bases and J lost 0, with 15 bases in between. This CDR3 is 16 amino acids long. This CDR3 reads CASSQVQGASTDTQYF. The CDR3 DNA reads TGCGCCAGCAGCCAGGTACAAGGAGCTAGCACAGATACGCAGTATTTT.

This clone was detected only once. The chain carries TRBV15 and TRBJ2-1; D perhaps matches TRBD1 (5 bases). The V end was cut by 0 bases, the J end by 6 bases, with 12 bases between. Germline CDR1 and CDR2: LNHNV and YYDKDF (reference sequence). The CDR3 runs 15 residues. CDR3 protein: CATSRDRSGFNEQFF. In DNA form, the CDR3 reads TGTGCCACCAGCAGAGATCGTTCAGGGTTCAATGAGCAGTTCTTC. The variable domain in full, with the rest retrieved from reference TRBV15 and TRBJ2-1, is DAMVIQNPRYQVTQFGKPVTLSCSQTLNHNVMYWYQQKSSQAPKLLFHYYDKDFNNEADTPDNFQSRRPNTSFCFLDIRSPGLGDTAMYLCATSRDRSGFNEQFFGPGTRLTVL.